The 9 T cell receptor beta chains below were found in one sample sequenced in a study of blood T cell repertoires in COVID-19. Profiled with immunoSEQ multiplex PCR; TCRdb holds only in-frame clones, not every one. The sample comprises more than 250,000 clones, about nine tenths of which are singletons, and 1.5% to 2% rests with the top ten. The sample was peripheral blood. The receptors come from a woman aged 25 to 39 with COVID-19, enrolled during active disease.

This clone was recorded many times. The CDR3 loop reads CASSLGTALEDEKLFF. The DNA for the CDR3 is TGTGCCAGCAGCTTGGGGACAGCCCTTGAGGATGAAAAACTGTTTTTT. This chain uses TRBV5-5 with TRBJ1-4, with a possible D match to TRBD1 (6 bases). The CDR3 sequence is 16 residues long. Germline V gives CDR1 SGHKS, CDR2 YYEKEE (reference sequence). Deletions cut 0 bases from V and 6 bases from J, with 15 bases between.

This chain connects TRBV2 to TRBJ1-4; perhaps TRBD1 as D (5 bases). Trimming removed 4 bases from V and 10 bases from J, with 13 bases in between. There are 13 residues in the CDR3. Germline values: CDR1 SNHLY, CDR2 FYNNEI. CDR3: CASSVAREGKLFF. The CDR3 DNA follows: TGTGCCAGCAGTGTGGCCAGGGAGGGAAAACTGTTTTTT.

The chain recombines TRBV9 with TRBJ1-5; D is perhaps TRBD1 (5 bases). V was clipped by 0 bases and J by 5 bases, with 12 bases between them. Per germline, CDR1 SGDLS and CDR2 YYNGEE. CDR3 length: 15 amino acids. The CDR3 reads CASSVGGAGDQPQHF. The CDR3 region has the DNA TGTGCCAGCAGCGTAGGTGGGGCTGGGGATCAGCCCCAGCATTTT.

The chain joins TRBV10-3 to TRBJ1-1; maybe TRBD1 (6 bases). V was cut by 5 bases and J by 3 bases, with 16 bases left in between. CDR1 ENHRY and CDR2 SYGVKD come from the germline V gene. This CDR3 spans 15 amino acids. The CDR3 loop is CAISKRGGVDTEAFF. In DNA form, the CDR3 reads TGTGCCATCAGTAAAAGGGGGGGGGTGGACACTGAAGCTTTCTTT.

This chain joins TRBV6-1 and TRBJ1-1; a possible D gene is TRBD1 (6 bases). CDR3 size: 16 residues. CDR1 is MNHNS and CDR2 is SASEGT in the germline V gene. Trimming shortened V by 1 base and J by 1 base, and 13 bases separated the two germline ends. The CDR3 nucleotides read TGTGCCAGCAGTGAAGAGGGGGGGTATGGGAACACTGAAGCTTTCTTT. This translates into CASSEEGGYGNTEAFF.

V is TRBV7-9 and J is TRBJ2-3; 11 bases are shared with TRBD2. Germline V gene data show CDR1 as SEHNR and CDR2 as FQNEAQ (reference sequence). The CDR3 covers 18 residues. V lost 5 bases, J lost 2 bases, and 12 bases stayed unmatched. CDR3 coding DNA: TGTGCCAGCAGCAAACTAGCGGGGGAAGGATTGAACACAGATACGCAGTATTTT. The encoded protein is CASSKLAGEGLNTDTQYF.

This CDR3 reads CASSDDRTGGKVGELFF. CDR3 DNA sequence: TGTGCCAGCAGCGACGATCGGACAGGGGGCAAGGTCGGGGAGCTGTTTTTT. The chain uses TRBV5-4 and TRBJ2-2; 11 bases line up with TRBD1. The germline CDR1 and CDR2 sequences are SGHNT and YYREEE (reference sequence). The CDR3 extends over 17 amino acids. V lost 4 bases and J lost 7; bases outside the gene matches: 12.

As DNA, the CDR3 is TGTGCCAGCAGTTTTTCGGGGATGGATGAAAAACTGTTTTTT. Translation: CASSFSGMDEKLFF. J is TRBJ1-4 and V is TRBV28; D gene unclear. The germline V gene has CDR1 MDHEN and CDR2 SYDVKM. Trimming took 3 bases from V and 6 from J, leaving 11 bases between them. This CDR3 comprises 14 residues.

V and J are TRBV4-1 and TRBJ1-1, with D hard to call. CDR1 and CDR2 (germline): MGHRA, YSYEKL. The CDR3 sequence is 14 residues long. The V end lost 4 bases, the J end lost 7 bases, and 16 bases lay between the germline ends. This CDR3 is CASSPRGGMSEAFF. The CDR3, as DNA: TGCGCCAGCAGCCCACGAGGAGGGATGAGTGAAGCTTTCTTT.